Shown below are 27 T cell receptor beta chains from a single sample sequenced in a study of tumor and adjacent non-tumor tissue in lung cancer. No cell sorting was done before RNA was extracted from the tissue. This non-tumor lung sample came from over 3 cm beyond the tumor edge. The library came from three nested PCR rounds adapted from ARM-PCR protocols. TCRdb re-called the multiplex PCR reads with MiXCR, one entry per CDR3 protein. The sample shows 48,000 or so distinct CDR3 sequences, roughly 67% of them seen only once. The sequencing sample was made of distant non-tumor lung tissue. These receptors all come from a woman in her 70s with non-small cell lung cancer.

Worth noting for this clonotype: The CDR3 ends on some other residue instead of the conserved phenylalanine or tryptophan, so this is likely a read error. The chain links TRBV20-1 to TRBJ2-7, with D tentatively TRBD2 (5 bases). This CDR3 is 12 amino acids long. CDR1 and CDR2 from the germline V gene are DFQATT and SNEGSKA (reference sequence). CDR3 DNA sequence: TGCAGTGCTACCGGACTCCCGGACGAACAGTACTTG. Its protein is CSATGLPDEQYL.

To note about this clonotype: The CDR3 end shows no conserved phenylalanine or tryptophan, and so a read error is likely. The J gene is TRBJ2-7, the V gene TRBV28; no definite D call. Germline CDR1 and CDR2: MDHEN and SYDVKM. CDR3 size: 11 residues. As DNA, the CDR3 is TGCGCCAGCAGTACAGCCTACGAGCAGTACCTC. Translated: CASSTAYEQYL.

Of note for this clonotype: The conserved final phenylalanine or tryptophan is absent from the CDR3, which likely points to a read error. This sequence joins TRBV5-5 and TRBJ1-1; D not certain. The length of the CDR3 is 13 residues. Germline CDR1 SGHKS, CDR2 YYEKEE (reference sequence). V gave up 6 bases and J gave up 3 bases, with 12 bases separating them. The CDR3 loop is CASNLLVDTEAFL. The CDR3 nucleotides are TGTGCCAGCAACCTGCTAGTAGACACTGAAGCTTTCCTT.

Points on this clonotype: Being one base from a much bigger clone, this may be a read error. This chain uses TRBV30 with TRBJ1-2; D unclear. Germline V CDR1 and CDR2: GTSNPN, SVGIG (reference sequence). There are 13 residues in the CDR3. V was shortened by 1 base and J by 3 bases, with 9 bases between the two germline ends. The CDR3 spells CAWSEELDYGYTF. The CDR3 DNA reads TGTGCCTGGAGTGAAGAGCTGGACTATGGCTACACCTTC.

In its sample, this clonotype was seen a few times. A read error may explain this, as a much larger clone is one base away. The missing conserved phenylalanine or tryptophan at the end of this CDR3 makes a read error likely. The chain employs TRBV28 and TRBJ1-5; no reliable D call. Germline V gene sequence: CDR1 MDHEN, CDR2 SYDVKM. The CDR3 is 14 residues long. Trimming removed 6 bases at V and 3 bases at J, with 12 bases between. The CDR3 DNA follows: TGTGCCAGCAGCGCGGGCAGAACCAATCAGCCCCAGCATTCT. The encoded protein is CASSAGRTNQPQHS.

This clonotype is categorized as medium-sized. The chain is built from TRBV11-1 and TRBJ2-3; D remains ambiguous. Germline V lookup: CDR1 SGHAT, CDR2 FQDESV (reference sequence). V was cut by 1 base and J by 1 base, with 9 bases left in between. CDR3 length: 15 amino acids. The CDR3 DNA reads as TGTGCCAGCAGCTTAGTTCGTCTCCGCACAGATACGCAGTATTTT. It yields the protein CASSLVRLRTDTQYF.

With respect to this clonotype: Compared with germline, one end of the junction differs, possibly owing to a read error. The chain is built from TRBV11-1 and TRBJ2-1, with 8 positions matching TRBD2. CDR3 length: 16 amino acids. Germline V CDR1 and CDR2: SGHAT, FQDESV (reference sequence). The CDR3 coding sequence is TGTGTCAGCAGCTTAGCCCTAGCGGGCCTGTACAGTGAGCTGTTCTTC. Residues: CVSSLALAGLYSELFF.

Of note for this clonotype: No conserved phenylalanine or tryptophan is present at the end of the CDR3, so a read error is the likely explanation. No DNA is shown, since the ends of the CDR3 on it are uncertain; the CDR3 is the one TCRdb lists. The CDR3 loop reads CASSKGTNNEQLL. The chain carries TRBV5-1 and TRBJ2-1. Germline CDR1 SGHRS, CDR2 YFSETQ. The CDR3 has 13 residues if both end residues are counted.

V is TRBV4-1 and J is TRBJ2-7, with 7 bases lining up with TRBD1. V shed 0 bases, J shed 13 bases, and the junction held 24 bases outside the gene matches. CDR1 is MGHRA and CDR2 is YSYEKL in the germline V gene. The CDR3 contains 18 residues. This CDR3 is CASSQERVGTGQSYERYF. In DNA form, the CDR3 reads TGCGCCAGCAGCCAAGAGAGGGTTGGCACGGGACAGTCCTACGAGCGCTACTTC.

This clonotype appeared a few times. This rearrangement joins TRBV7-9 to TRBJ2-5, with 13 bases lining up with TRBD2. V lost 11 bases to trimming and J lost 5 bases; unmatched junction nucleotides: 17. Germline CDR1 is SEHNR and CDR2 is FQNEAQ (reference sequence). The CDR3 is 17 amino acids. This chain's CDR3 is CACPGTSGNARWETQYF. CDR3 bases: TGTGCCTGCCCTGGGACTAGCGGGAATGCTAGGTGGGAGACCCAGTACTTC.

About this clonotype itself: The junction and the germline gene differ at one end; a read error may be behind it. The chain uses TRBV6-6 and TRBJ2-7; 7 bases map to TRBD1. CDR1 is MNHNY and CDR2 is SVGAGI in the germline V gene (reference sequence). This CDR3 contains 15 residues. CDR3 residues: CAISYPDRAVYEQHF. In nucleotides, the CDR3 is TGTGCCATCAGTTACCCCGACAGGGCGGTATACGAGCAGCACTTC.

This clonotype has only a few counts. As the CDR3 is not closed by the conserved phenylalanine or tryptophan, this likely results from a read error. V is TRBV6-2 or TRBV6-3 and J is TRBJ2-2; 7 bases fit TRBD1. The CDR3 spans 15 residues. CDR1 is MNHEY, CDR2 SVGEGT, per germline. After removal of 4 bases from V and 0 bases from J, the junction contained 2 bases not matched to a gene. The CDR3, as DNA: TGTGCCAGCAGTTTGACAGGGTCGAACACCGGGGAGCTGTTTTTA. It codes for CASSLTGSNTGELFL.

This clonotype is termed medium-sized. V is TRBV29-1 and J is TRBJ1-4, with TRBD1 matching 8 bases. CDR1 is SQVTM and CDR2 is ANQGSEA in the germline V gene. V shed 0 bases, J shed 7 bases, and the junction held 7 bases outside the gene matches. This CDR3 region has 15 residues. The CDR3 here is CSVEDAGGVSEKLFF. The CDR3 DNA reads TGCAGCGTTGAAGACGCAGGGGGCGTATCTGAAAAACTGTTTTTT. The variable domain in full, completed from reference TRBV29-1 and TRBJ1-4, reads SAVISQKPSRDICQRGTSLTIQCQVDSQVTMMFWYRQQPGQSLTLIATANQGSEATYESGFVIDKFPISRPNLTFSTLTVSNMSPEDSSIYLCSVEDAGGVSEKLFFGSGTQLSVL.

This rearrangement joins TRBV5-5 to TRBJ1-3; D unresolved. V was cut by 2 bases and J by 4 bases, with 10 bases left in between. Germline CDR1 is SGHKS and CDR2 is YYEKEE (reference sequence). The CDR3 runs 14 residues. This CDR3 reads CASSFYILGNTIYF. The CDR3 DNA reads as TGTGCCAGCAGCTTCTACATCTTAGGAAACACCATATATTTT.

A word on this clonotype: Its ends do not fully match the called genes, so a read error is possible. The V and J genes are TRBV11-1 and TRBJ2-7; tentative D call: TRBD2 (5 bases). Germline lookup yields CDR1 SGHAT and CDR2 FQDESV (reference sequence). CDR3 length: 15 residues. CDR3 in amino acids: CASNDVRRSSYEQYF. The CDR3 region has the DNA TGTGCCAGCAACGATGTGCGGAGGTCCTCCTACGAGCAGTACTTT.

The J gene is TRBJ2-3, the V gene TRBV29-1, with 11 bases lining up with TRBD2. Losses at the gene ends were 7 bases for V and 4 bases for J; bases not matched to a gene: 10. CDR3 length equals 15 residues. In germline, CDR1 is SQVTM, CDR2 ANQGSEA. The CDR3 spells CSAARLAGMPDTQYF. As DNA, the CDR3 is TGCAGCGCTGCAAGACTAGCGGGAATGCCAGATACGCAGTATTTT.

Remarks on this clonotype: As the CDR3 is not closed by the conserved phenylalanine or tryptophan, this likely results from a read error. The chain uses TRBV6-1 and TRBJ1-2; D possibly corresponds to TRBD1 (6 bases). Germline V CDR1 and CDR2: MNHNS, SASEGT. This CDR3 has 15 residues. The germline V and J ends were trimmed by 7 bases and 3 bases, with 18 bases remaining between them. Here the CDR3 reads CASNEGTRLDYGYTS. In nucleotides, the CDR3 is TGTGCCAGCAACGAGGGGACACGGTTGGACTATGGCTACACCTCC.

Comments on this clonotype: Compared with germline, one end of the junction differs, possibly owing to a read error. The V and J genes are TRBV29-1 and TRBJ2-5, with D possibly being TRBD2 (5 bases). This CDR3 has 13 residues. Looked up from germline, CDR1 is SQVTM and CDR2 is ANQGSEA. CDR3 sequence (DNA): TGCAGCATTGATCGAGGGAACGGAGAGACTCAGTACTTC. It translates to CSIDRGNGETQYF.

Ten or more counts support this clonotype. This chain connects TRBV10-2 to TRBJ2-7; 8 nucleotides agree with TRBD2. The CDR3 sequence is 15 residues long. Germline CDR1 WSHSY, CDR2 SAAADI. Unmatched junction bases numbered 4, after V lost 1 base and J lost 2 bases. The CDR3 region has the DNA TGCGCCAGCAGTGAGTTTACTAGCGGACCCTACGAGCAGTACTTC. Amino acids: CASSEFTSGPYEQYF.

A remark on this clonotype: A much larger clone sits a single nucleotide away, making a read error possible. The chain uses TRBV5-1 and TRBJ2-5; D uncertain. This CDR3 is built from 11 residues. Germline CDR1 is SGHRS and CDR2 is YFSETQ. CDR3 coding DNA: TGCACCAGCAGCCTCCATCAGACCCAGTACTTC. It encodes CTSSLHQTQYF.

Note on this clonotype: An end of the junction differs from the germline gene, which may be a read error. This sequence joins TRBV4-1 and TRBJ2-1, with a weak D call TRBD2 (5 bases). Germline lookup yields CDR1 MGHRA and CDR2 YSYEKL. This CDR3 comprises 15 residues. The CDR3 sequence is CASSQEGGTYNEHFF. CDR3 sequence (DNA): TGCGCTAGCAGCCAAGAGGGCGGTACATACAATGAGCATTTCTTC.

V and J are TRBV10-3 and TRBJ2-1; possible D gene TRBD2, 6 bases. V was trimmed by 0 bases and J by 7 bases, leaving 16 bases between them. There are 16 residues in the CDR3. Germline V gives CDR1 ENHRY, CDR2 SYGVKD. CDR3 protein: CAISESSILAGNEQFF. The CDR3 DNA follows: TGTGCCATCAGTGAGTCGTCGATACTAGCAGGAAATGAGCAGTTCTTC.

This clonotype has ten or more counts. The rearrangement links TRBV20-1 to TRBJ2-4; D unresolved. V was shortened by 4 bases and J by 7 bases, with 14 bases between the two germline ends. The CDR3 sequence is 13 residues long. Germline lookup yields CDR1 DFQATT and CDR2 SNEGSKA (reference sequence). The CDR3 coding sequence is TGCAGTGCTAACCACCATACCGGGAACATTCAGTACTTC. As protein: CSANHHTGNIQYF.

Of note for this clonotype: The junction departs from the called germline gene at one end, perhaps through a read error. The chain has TRBV6-9 and TRBJ2-5; no clear D gene. There are 16 residues in the CDR3. The germline gives CDR1 MNHGY, CDR2 SVAAGI. The CDR3 nucleotides are TGTGCCAGCAGTTACTCGCTTGTGGAGTGGGAAGAGACCCACTACTTC. This gives the protein CASSYSLVEWEETHYF.

Worth noting for this clonotype: The junction differs from germline at one of its ends, possibly a read error. The chain links TRBV29-1 to TRBJ2-3; maybe TRBD2 (6 bases). The CDR3 has 15 residues. Germline assignment: CDR1 SQVTM and CDR2 ANQGSEA. The CDR3 loop is CNAEARRGGGDMQYF. In DNA form, the CDR3 reads TGTAACGCCGAGGCGCGGAGGGGAGGAGGAGATATGCAGTATTTT.

Notes on this clonotype: A much bigger clone sits one base away, suggesting this may be a read error. The V gene is TRBV5-1, the J gene TRBJ2-1; D is tentatively TRBD1 or TRBD2 (5 bases each). CDR3 length: 15 amino acids. Per the germline V gene, CDR1 is SGHRS and CDR2 is YFSETQ. Here the CDR3 DNA reads TGCGCCAGCAGCTTTGGGGACGTCTCCTCCAATGAGCAGTTCTTC. It specifies CASSFGDVSSNEQFF.

A single count supports this clonotype. This may be a read error, as it is one base from a much larger clone. The V call is TRBV28, the J call TRBJ2-5; D unresolved. Per the germline V gene, CDR1 is MDHEN and CDR2 is SYDVKM. V was pared by 8 bases and J by 6 bases, with 19 bases between. The CDR3 runs 14 residues. The CDR3 here is CASGQRSGVKTQYF. The CDR3 DNA sequence: TGTGCCAGCGGTCAGAGATCTGGTGTGAAGACCCAGTACTTC.